The 32 T cell receptor beta chains listed next were all sequenced from one sample in a study of OX40 agonist ivuxolimab in advanced cancers. Method: immunoSEQ multiplex PCR; TCRdb's copy keeps in-frame clones and lacks some. This table holds tens of thousands of clones, around four fifths found once. This specimen consisted of CD4+ or CD8+ T cells sorted from blood, obtained in a trial of the OX40 agonist ivuxolimab. These receptors originate from an adult with an advanced solid tumor such as melanoma, head and neck, liver or kidney cancer.

This clone was seen a handful of times. The chain links TRBV7-3 to TRBJ2-6; D is possibly TRBD1 or TRBD2 (5 bases each). The CDR3 sequence is 19 residues long. Trimming removed 6 bases at V and 0 bases at J, with 21 bases between. CDR1 SGHTA and CDR2 FQGTGA come from the germline V gene. The CDR3 region is CASRPNKRDGYSGANVLTF. The CDR3 bases are TGTGCCAGCAGGCCTAATAAACGGGACGGCTACTCTGGGGCCAACGTCCTGACTTTC.

The rearrangement uses TRBV9 and TRBJ1-1; weak D call: TRBD1 (5 bases). This CDR3 contains 15 residues. Germline V gene lookup returns CDR1 SGDLS and CDR2 YYNGEE. Trimming shortened V by 0 bases and J by 2 bases, and 11 bases separated the two germline ends. CDR3 in DNA: TGTGCCAGCAGCGTAGGCGGGACGGTCAACACTGAAGCTTTCTTT. It encodes CASSVGGTVNTEAFF.

This sequence joins TRBV6-5 and TRBJ1-6; weak D call: TRBD1 (5 bases). V was shortened by 2 bases and J by 7 bases, with 15 bases between the two germline ends. The CDR3 sequence is 16 residues long. Germline V gene data show CDR1 as MNHEY and CDR2 as SVGAGI. DNA of the CDR3: TGTGCCAGCAGTTACGGCAGGGCGGTTCGGAATTCACCCCTCCACTTT. This translates into CASSYGRAVRNSPLHF.

The chain combines TRBV20-1 with TRBJ1-2, with D possibly matching TRBD1 (5 bases). V was trimmed by 3 bases and J by 4 bases, leaving 6 bases between them. This CDR3 has 11 residues. Germline loops: CDR1 DFQATT, CDR2 SNEGSKA (reference sequence). CDR3 coding DNA: TGCAGTGCTAGGGGACCCTATGGCTACACCTTC. The encoded protein is CSARGPYGYTF.

This clone appeared a single time. V and J are TRBV4-3 and TRBJ1-5, with D tentatively TRBD1 (6 bases). This CDR3 comprises 15 residues. Trimming shortened V by 3 bases and J by 5 bases, and 14 bases separated the two germline ends. The germline V gene encodes CDR1 LGHNA and CDR2 YSLEER. The CDR3 coding sequence is TGCGCCAGCAGCCACGCCAGGGGCGGGGATCAGCCCCAGCATTTT. Translating gives CASSHARGGDQPQHF.

There are a few counts of this clone. The chain is built from TRBV6-5 and TRBJ1-6; D possibly corresponds to TRBD1 (6 bases). CDR1 is MNHEY and CDR2 is SVGAGI in the germline V gene. The CDR3 extends over 14 amino acids. Trimming shortened V by 2 bases and J by 10 bases, and 12 bases separated the two germline ends. This CDR3 reads CASSYGGAGSPLHF. The CDR3 region has the DNA TGTGCCAGCAGTTACGGGGGCGCGGGGTCACCCCTCCACTTT.

V and J are TRBV6-5 and TRBJ1-1; TRBD1 might be the D (5 bases). CDR3 length: 16 residues. From germline, CDR1 is MNHEY and CDR2 SVGAGI. Trimming cost V 2 bases and J 5 bases, with 18 bases left between them. CDR3 in DNA: TGTGCCAGCAGTTACCTCGGGAGGGTAAGACAGACTGAAGCTTTCTTT. Its translation: CASSYLGRVRQTEAFF.

This chain joins TRBV21-1 and TRBJ1-4; the DNA was not used to check the table's D call, TRBD1. TRBV21-1 is labeled a pseudogene. This CDR3 region has 15 residues. The CDR3 bases are TGTGCCAGCAGCAAAGTCCACAGGGGTAATGAAAAACTGTTTTTT. Translating gives CASSKVHRGNEKLFF.

The chain couples TRBV5-1 to TRBJ1-3, with no clear D. V lost 4 bases and J 8 bases, leaving 16 bases between the germline ends. CDR1 and CDR2 (germline): SGHRS, YFSETQ. This CDR3 contains 14 residues. The chain's CDR3 is CASSPSFSGDTIYF. The CDR3 DNA is TGCGCCAGCAGCCCTTCGTTCTCTGGGGACACCATATATTTT.

The chain carries TRBV7-6 and TRBJ2-3; D gene uncertain. The ends were cut back, 4 bases at V and 3 bases at J, with 11 bases in the middle. This CDR3 contains 14 residues. Germline V gene data show CDR1 as SGHVS and CDR2 as FNYEAQ. The CDR3, as DNA: TGTGCCAGCAGCTCGTCATTCGGTACAGATACGCAGTATTTT. Translated, it gives CASSSSFGTDTQYF.

The rearrangement joins TRBV6-5 to TRBJ2-7; 11 bases agree with TRBD2. The V and J ends lost 6 bases and 1 base, in that order; junction bases with no gene match: 5. The CDR3 covers 15 residues. Germline V gene data show CDR1 as MNHEY and CDR2 as SVGAGI. Written as DNA, the CDR3 is TGTGCCAGCAGACTCAGACTAGCGGGGTCCTACGAGCAGTACTTC. Translation: CASRLRLAGSYEQYF.

This clone came up once. V gene TRBV5-6 combines with J gene TRBJ1-2; no reliable D call. V was clipped by 2 bases and J by 4 bases, with 15 bases between them. Germline V gene data show CDR1 as SGHDT and CDR2 as YYEEEE. The CDR3 contains 15 residues. CDR3 amino acids: CASSFPGSEGYGYTF. DNA of the CDR3: TGTGCCAGCAGCTTTCCGGGCAGCGAGGGCTATGGCTACACCTTC.

The chain is built from TRBV19 and TRBJ2-1; 11 bases agree with TRBD1. Unmatched junction bases numbered 6, after V lost 6 bases and J lost 8 bases. There are 14 residues in the CDR3. Germline-derived CDR1 and CDR2 are LNHDA and SQIVND (reference sequence). This chain's CDR3 is CASSPGQGGDEQFF. The CDR3 coding sequence is TGTGCCAGTAGCCCGGGACAGGGGGGCGATGAGCAGTTCTTC.

The V gene is TRBV18, the J gene TRBJ1-3; D might be TRBD1 (5 bases). In germline, CDR1 is KGHSH, CDR2 LQKENI. V was trimmed by 8 bases and J by 0 bases, leaving 11 bases between them. This CDR3 region has 14 residues. The CDR3 bases are TGTGCCAGCGCGATCGACAGCTCTGGAAACACCATATATTTT. Its protein product is CASAIDSSGNTIYF.

J is TRBJ2-5 and V is TRBV11-2; D may be TRBD2 (7 bases). The CDR3 consists of 13 residues. Looked up from germline, CDR1 is SGHAT and CDR2 is FQNNGV. The V end lost 1 base, the J end lost 7 bases, and 10 bases lay between the germline ends. As DNA, the CDR3 is TGTGCCAGCAGCTTAGGGGGGGGCGGGACCCAGTACTTC. Its translation is CASSLGGGGTQYF.

The V and J genes are TRBV7-2 and TRBJ2-1; 11 bases match TRBD1. Germline V CDR1 and CDR2: SGHTA, FQGNSA. With V trimmed by 3 bases and J by 11 bases, 9 bases remained unmatched. This CDR3 is built from 15 residues. The CDR3 coding sequence is TGTGCCAGCAGCTTCGGACAGGGGGCTGAAAGTCAGCAGTTCTTC. It yields the protein CASSFGQGAESQQFF.

This chain joins TRBV9 and TRBJ2-1; 8 bases map to TRBD1. V lost 4 bases, J lost 4 bases, and 4 bases stayed unmatched. Germline V gives CDR1 SGDLS, CDR2 YYNGEE. This CDR3 has 14 amino acids. Here the CDR3 DNA reads TGTGCCAGCAGCCTCGGACAGGGTTACAATGAGCAGTTCTTC. Its protein product is CASSLGQGYNEQFF.

The chain uses TRBV19 and TRBJ1-2; 10 bases agree with TRBD1. The CDR3 consists of 16 residues. CDR1 is LNHDA, CDR2 SQIVND, per germline (reference sequence). The trim removed 4 bases at V and 4 bases at J, leaving 9 bases unmatched. CDR3 sequence: CASSRDRGDLAYGYTF. The CDR3 DNA follows: TGTGCCAGTAGTAGGGACAGGGGAGACCTAGCCTATGGCTACACCTTC. Complete variable domain (other parts from reference TRBV19 and TRBJ1-2): DGGITQSPKYLFRKEGQNVTLSCEQNLNHDAMYWYRQDPGQGLRLIYYSQIVNDFQKGDIAEGYSVSREKKESFPLTVTSAQKNPTAFYLCASSRDRGDLAYGYTFGSGTRLTVV.

The chain uses TRBV18 and TRBJ2-5, with D maybe TRBD2 (6 bases). CDR1 KGHSH and CDR2 LQKENI come from the germline V gene. The CDR3 loop spans 15 amino acids. Trimming took off 2 bases at V and 5 bases at J, with 15 bases between the two ends. CDR3 in amino acids: CASSPVLGGAETQYF. In DNA form, the CDR3 reads TGTGCCAGCTCACCAGTCTTAGGAGGGGCGGAGACCCAGTACTTC.

This chain uses TRBV11-3 with TRBJ1-2, with D uncertain. Germline CDR1 reads SGHNT; CDR2 reads YENEEA. The CDR3 spans 17 residues. V lost 5 bases to trimming and J lost 2 bases, with 21 bases between them. The CDR3 reads CASSHLTGLQINYGYTF. The DNA of the CDR3 is TGTGCCAGCAGCCACCTAACTGGGTTACAAATAAACTATGGCTACACCTTC.

V gene TRBV7-6 combines with J gene TRBJ1-4; 9 nucleotides line up with TRBD1. The CDR3 has 15 residues. V lost 5 bases and J lost 8; bases outside the gene matches: 9. Germline values: CDR1 SGHVS, CDR2 FNYEAQ. CDR3 in amino acids: CASSPDRGGWEKLFF. As DNA, the CDR3 is TGTGCCAGCAGCCCGGACAGGGGAGGGTGGGAAAAACTGTTTTTT.

The V call is TRBV30, the J call TRBJ1-1; TRBD1 aligns across 11 bases. CDR1 GTSNPN and CDR2 SVGIG come from the germline V gene (reference sequence). The junction had 4 bases not matched to a gene; V was cut back by 4 bases and J by 3 bases. The length of the CDR3 is 14 residues. CDR3 loop: CAWTRDRGYTEAFF. CDR3 DNA sequence: TGTGCCTGGACCCGGGACAGGGGGTACACTGAAGCTTTCTTT.

This rearrangement joins TRBV9 to TRBJ2-2; TRBD1 might be the D (5 bases). The CDR3 sequence is 16 residues long. V gave up 3 bases and J gave up 4 bases, with 16 bases separating them. Germline lookup yields CDR1 SGDLS and CDR2 YYNGEE. The DNA for the CDR3 is TGTGCCAGCAGCGCCGAGAAAGGAAGGGGCACCGGGGAGCTGTTTTTT. Protein sequence: CASSAEKGRGTGELFF.

The chain uses TRBV30 and TRBJ2-6, with unresolved D. Deletions cut 8 bases from V and 4 bases from J, with 12 bases between. The CDR3 runs 13 residues. The germline V gene has CDR1 GTSNPN and CDR2 SVGIG (reference sequence). The CDR3 sequence: CAGALTGANVLTF. CDR3 bases: TGTGCCGGAGCTCTTACAGGGGCCAACGTCCTGACTTTC.

The chain is built from TRBV19 and TRBJ2-7, with TRBD2 matching 7 bases. The CDR3 contains 15 residues. Trimming cost V 2 bases and J 3 bases; bases outside gene matches: 7. Per the germline V gene, CDR1 is LNHDA and CDR2 is SQIVND (reference sequence). The CDR3 coding sequence is TGTGCCAGTAGTATAATGGCAGGGAGGGACTACGAGCAGTACTTC. Protein product: CASSIMAGRDYEQYF.

A single count supports this clone. The genes are TRBV25-1 and TRBJ2-4, with 7 bases fitting TRBD1. The CDR3 totals 15 residues. Germline CDR1 reads MGHDK; CDR2 reads SYGVNS. With V trimmed by 3 bases and J by 6 bases, 8 bases remained unmatched. The CDR3 is CASSDLRQGGNIQYF. CDR3 DNA: TGTGCCAGCAGTGACCTTAGACAGGGTGGAAACATTCAGTACTTC.

V and J are TRBV4-3 and TRBJ2-1; 16 bases fit TRBD2. Unmatched junction bases numbered 8, after V lost 2 bases and J lost 13 bases. The CDR3 has 16 amino acids. Germline-derived CDR1 and CDR2 are LGHNA and YSLEER. The CDR3 DNA is TGCGCCAGCAGCCAACAACAGGGACTAGCGGGGGGGCCACAGTTCTTC. This gives the protein CASSQQQGLAGGPQFF.

The gene calls are TRBV5-4 and TRBJ1-6, with 8 bases matching TRBD1. V was pared by 5 bases and J by 10 bases, with 14 bases of the junction left unmatched. Germline CDR1 SGHNT, CDR2 YYREEE (reference sequence). There are 16 residues in the CDR3. Written as DNA, the CDR3 is TGTGCCAGCAGTGCAGGGGGCGATGGGGGGAGGTCACCCCTCCACTTT. Translated, it gives CASSAGGDGGRSPLHF.

The chain recombines TRBV2 with TRBJ1-6; D unclear. The germline V gene has CDR1 SNHLY and CDR2 FYNNEI. The CDR3 loop spans 12 amino acids. The V and J ends lost 5 bases and 16 bases respectively, with 15 bases between them. CDR3 DNA sequence: TGTGCCAGCAGTCCCGAGACGGTCCCTCTCCACTTT. Translating it yields CASSPETVPLHF.

This clone was seen a handful of times. The chain uses TRBV19 and TRBJ1-1; possible D gene TRBD1, 5 bases. Trimming cost V 5 bases and J 3 bases, with 16 bases left between them. Per germline, CDR1 LNHDA and CDR2 SQIVND (reference sequence). This CDR3 contains 15 residues. The CDR3 protein is CASSRDLTGDTEAFF. The DNA for the CDR3 is TGTGCCAGTAGTCGAGATCTGACGGGGGACACTGAAGCTTTCTTT.

The chain recombines TRBV7-6 with TRBJ1-5; D is perhaps TRBD1 (5 bases). With 5 bases removed from V and 3 bases from J, the gap between germline ends came to 14 bases. The CDR3 extends over 15 amino acids. Germline loops: CDR1 SGHVS, CDR2 FNYEAQ. CDR3 nucleotide sequence: TGTGCCAGCAGCGTTGAGCCAGGGTTCAATCAGCCCCAGCATTTT. Encoded protein: CASSVEPGFNQPQHF.

J is TRBJ1-1 and V is TRBV21-1. TRBV21-1 is given as a pseudogene. The CDR3 contains 15 residues. The CDR3 DNA reads as TGTGCCAGCAGCTCAAGTGGGGGGAGGGAGACTGAAGCTTTCTTT. This gives the protein CASSSSGGRETEAFF.